These T cell receptor beta chains were read from a single sample in a study of OX40 agonist ivuxolimab in advanced cancers. The table came from immunoSEQ multiplex PCR; TCRdb's copy has only in-frame clones and leaves some out. The sample has about 67,000 clones, more than 75% seen once; the top ten hold around 2%. This material consisted of CD4+ or CD8+ T cells sorted from blood, taken in a trial of the OX40 agonist ivuxolimab. The receptors derive from an adult with an advanced solid tumor such as melanoma, head and neck, liver or kidney cancer. Both conserved end residues are part of each CDR3. D genes are given only for firm matches. Where a row states a size, it is once, few, many or the class of an expanded clone; other rows omit it.

>TRBJ2-7|TRBD2|TRBV7-2|once
CASSLLLAGGPLEQYF
TGTGCCAGCAGCTTACTCCTAGCGGGAGGCCCCCTCGAGCAGTACTTC
>TRBJ2-2|TRBD1|TRBV5-4|.
CASSPEGQGYNANTGELFF
TGTGCCAGCAGCCCTGAGGGACAGGGGTATAACGCGAACACCGGGGAGCTGTTTTTT
>TRBJ2-4|.|TRBV30|once
CAWSPDQNIQYF
TGTGCCTGGAGTCCGGACCAAAACATTCAGTACTTC
>TRBJ2-1|TRBD2|TRBV9|once
CASSLLTSAPYNEQFF
TGTGCCAGCAGCCTACTGACTAGCGCCCCCTACAATGAGCAGTTCTTC
>TRBJ1-2|.|TRBV5-6|once
CASSLERQGKDYGYTF
TGTGCCAGCAGCTTGGAGCGGCAGGGAAAAGACTATGGCTACACCTTC
>TRBJ1-1|TRBD1|TRBV6-5|.
CASSYLQGSEAFF
TGTGCCAGCAGTTATTTACAGGGGTCTGAAGCTTTCTTT
>TRBJ2-7|.|TRBV5-1|.
CASSLSGGRAYEQYF
TGCGCCAGCAGCTTGTCCGGGGGTCGGGCCTACGAGCAGTACTTC
>TRBJ2-3|.|TRBV7-9|.
CATKSGDTQYF
TGTGCCACCAAATCAGGAGATACGCAGTATTTT
>TRBJ2-1|.|TRBV7-3|.
CASSLTGGIGNEQFF
TGTGCCAGCAGCTTAACGGGGGGCATTGGTAATGAGCAGTTCTTC
>TRBJ2-2|.|TRBV28|.
CASSPPEGSGELFF
TGTGCCAGCAGCCCCCCCGAGGGGTCGGGGGAGCTGTTTTTT
>TRBJ1-5|.|TRBV7-2|.
CASSLATNQPQHF
TGTGCCAGCAGCTTAGCTACCAATCAGCCCCAGCATTTT
>TRBJ2-5|TRBD2|TRBV7-7|.
CASSLASGTAFQETQYF
TGTGCTAGCAGCTTAGCTAGCGGGACCGCTTTCCAAGAGACCCAGTACTTC
>TRBJ1-5|.|TRBV11-1|.
CASSLVQGQPQHF
TGTGCCAGCAGCTTAGTCCAGGGGCAGCCCCAGCATTTT
>TRBJ1-5|.|TRBV28|.
CASNFNGIYSNQPQHF
TGTGCCAGCAATTTTAACGGGATCTATAGCAATCAGCCCCAGCATTTT
>TRBJ2-7|TRBD2|TRBV19|.
CASSSGGASYEQYF
TGTGCCAGTAGTAGCGGGGGGGCCTCCTACGAGCAGTACTTC
>TRBJ2-7|.|TRBV29-1|few
CSVEVGEQYF
TGCAGCGTTGAGGTTGGCGAGCAGTACTTC
>TRBJ2-2|.|TRBV5-4|.
CASSPAGAFNGELFF
TGTGCCAGCAGCCCCGCAGGGGCCTTTAACGGGGAGCTGTTTTTT
>TRBJ2-1|TRBD1|TRBV2|.
CASRTGFNEQFF
TGTGCCAGCAGGACAGGGTTTAATGAGCAGTTCTTC
>TRBJ2-5|.|TRBV20-1|.
CSAEMETQYF
TGCAGTGCCGAGATGGAGACCCAGTACTTC
>TRBJ2-2|.|TRBV5-1|.
CASSLKVTDTGELFF
TGCGCCAGCAGCTTGAAGGTTACGGACACCGGGGAGCTGTTTTTT
>TRBJ1-3|TRBD1|TRBV7-9|.
CASRSGTGGPGNTIYF
TGTGCCAGCAGATCCGGGACAGGAGGGCCTGGAAACACCATATATTTT
>TRBJ1-1|TRBD1|TRBV30|.
CACHRGGNTEAFF
TGTGCCTGCCACAGGGGTGGAAACACTGAAGCTTTCTTT
>TRBJ2-1|TRBD1|TRBV18|.
CASSSGTGRYNEQFF
TGTGCCAGCTCATCCGGGACAGGGAGGTACAATGAGCAGTTCTTC
>TRBJ2-2|TRBD1|TRBV7-9|.
CARDTGQATSGELFF
TGTGCCAGAGATACCGGACAGGCTACTTCCGGGGAGCTGTTTTTT
>TRBJ1-2|.|TRBV5-1|.
CASSLEGFGYTF
TGCGCCAGCAGCTTAGAAGGGTTTGGCTACACCTTC
>TRBJ1-1|TRBD1|TRBV2|.
CASSTGLEAFF
TGTGCCAGCTCGACAGGGCTTGAAGCTTTCTTT
>TRBJ2-5|TRBD2|TRBV5-1|.
CASSSTGTSDSETQYF
TGCGCCAGCAGCTCAACCGGGACTAGCGACTCTGAGACCCAGTACTTC
>TRBJ1-4|.|TRBV11-2|.
CASSLGALPVGKLFF
TGTGCCAGCAGCTTAGGGGCTCTTCCCGTAGGAAAACTGTTTTTT
>TRBJ2-3|.|TRBV7-8|.
CASSFRGRQADTQYF
TGTGCCAGCAGCTTTAGGGGAAGGCAAGCAGATACGCAGTATTTT
>TRBJ2-7|.|TRBV10-2|.
CASKEGSRYEQYF
TGCGCCAGCAAGGAAGGGAGCCGGTACGAGCAGTACTTC
>TRBJ1-5|.|TRBV30|.
CAWSALRTPDSNQPQHF
TGTGCCTGGAGTGCACTTCGGACACCGGATAGCAATCAGCCCCAGCATTTT
>TRBJ2-5|TRBD2|TRBV30|.
CAWSVRRAGGPRETQYF
TGTGCCTGGAGTGTACGTAGGGCGGGGGGGCCAAGGGAGACCCAGTACTTC
>TRBJ2-7|TRBD1|TRBV6-1|.
CASSEESGRGEQYF
TGTGCCAGCAGTGAGGAGAGCGGCAGGGGGGAGCAGTACTTC
>TRBJ2-7|.|TRBV6-6|.
CASSSTSYEQYF
TGTGCCAGCAGCTCCACCTCCTACGAGCAGTACTTC
>TRBJ2-2|TRBD2|TRBV7-3|once
CASSLALAGVSGELFF
TGTGCCAGCAGCTTAGCGCTAGCGGGAGTTTCCGGGGAGCTGTTTTTT
>TRBJ2-3|.|TRBV7-9|once
CASSLVAASSTDTQYF
TGTGCCAGCAGCTTAGTCGCAGCTTCTAGCACAGATACGCAGTATTTT
>TRBJ2-5|TRBD1|TRBV29-1|.
CSAPSGTGIGETQYF
TGCAGCGCACCATCCGGGACAGGGATCGGAGAGACCCAGTACTTC
>TRBJ1-5|.|TRBV6-6|.
CASSLAGVRDQPQHF
TGTGCCAGCAGTTTAGCTGGTGTGAGGGACCAGCCCCAGCATTTT
>TRBJ1-4|.|TRBV2|.
CASSVWEKLFF
TGTGCCAGCAGTGTTTGGGAAAAACTGTTTTTT
>TRBJ2-1|TRBD1|TRBV19|.
CASSRDRGSYNEQFF
TGTGCCAGTAGCCGAGACAGGGGATCCTACAATGAGCAGTTCTTC
>TRBJ1-3|TRBD1|TRBV7-9|.
CASSLDRGLSGNTIYF
TGTGCCAGCAGCTTAGACAGGGGGCTCTCTGGAAACACCATATATTTT